The 10 T cell receptor beta chains reported below all come from one sample, sequenced in a study of regulatory T cells in long-lasting Graves disease. Time point in this sample: persistent/refractory GD, antithyroid drugs over 5 years with positive TRAb. The TCR library was made from RNA that had been extracted from PBMCs in TRIzol. Combining iRepertoire HTBI primers with Arm-PCR of CDR3 regions, the authors built TCR beta libraries. TCRdb passed the multiplex PCR reads through MiXCR, listing each CDR3 protein once. The table lists some 370,000 distinct CDR3 sequences, around 21% of them singletons. The sample was peripheral blood mononuclear cells (PBMCs), taken when the disease was refractory, from a patient treated with antithyroid drugs. These receptors were obtained from a female donor with Graves disease.

Comment on this clonotype: One base away lies a much larger clone, so this may be a sequencing read error. The J gene is TRBJ2-7, the V gene TRBV7-2; 10 positions match TRBD2. The CDR3 is 15 amino acids. Trimming removed 6 bases from V and 0 bases from J; junction bases left unmatched: 5. Per the germline V gene, CDR1 is SGHTA and CDR2 is FQGNSA. CDR3 bases: TGTGCCAGCAGATATGGACTAGCGGTCTCCTACGAGCAGTACTTC. Translated: CASRYGLAVSYEQYF.

This clonotype occurred many times. This sequence joins TRBV28 and TRBJ2-7; either TRBD1 or TRBD2 may supply D (6 bases each). The CDR3 sequence is 14 residues long. Trimming cost V 5 bases and J 3 bases, with 14 bases left between them. Germline loops: CDR1 MDHEN, CDR2 SYDVKM. This CDR3 is CASSGSGGGYEQYF. The CDR3 DNA is TGTGCCAGCAGTGGAAGCGGAGGGGGCTACGAGCAGTACTTC.

This clonotype was seen a single time. A far larger clone is a single base away, which makes a read error likely. This chain uses TRBV2 with TRBJ2-7; D tentatively fits TRBD1 or TRBD2 (5 bases each). CDR1 is SNHLY, CDR2 FYNNEI, per germline. The CDR3 contains 15 residues. V was pared by 5 bases and J by 5 bases, with 19 bases between. CDR3 loop: CASSSGTIGRDEQYF. CDR3 in DNA: TGTGCCAGCAGTTCCGGGACCATTGGGCGAGACGAGCAGTACTTC.

At least ten counts were recorded for this clonotype. This chain uses TRBV19 with TRBJ1-5; D is undetermined. The CDR3 contains 13 residues. CDR1 and CDR2 from the germline V gene are LNHDA and SQIVND (reference sequence). Trimming took off 2 bases at V and 4 bases at J, with 6 bases between the two ends. The CDR3 here is CASSISGNQPQHF. CDR3 sequence (DNA): TGTGCCAGTAGTATATCGGGGAATCAGCCCCAGCATTTT. The complete variable domain, with remaining parts taken from reference TRBV19 and TRBJ1-5, reads DGGITQSPKYLFRKEGQNVTLSCEQNLNHDAMYWYRQDPGQGLRLIYYSQIVNDFQKGDIAEGYSVSREKKESFPLTVTSAQKNPTAFYLCASSISGNQPQHFGDGTRLSIL.

This clonotype has a count of ten or more. The chain is built from TRBV7-9 and TRBJ2-7; TRBD2 matches 9 bases. Germline assignment: CDR1 SEHNR and CDR2 FQNEAQ (reference sequence). Germline trimming cut 3 bases from V and 5 bases from J; bases unmatched to any gene: 2. The CDR3 loop spans 13 amino acids. CDR3 amino acids: CASSLAGGNEQYF. For the CDR3, the DNA is TGTGCCAGCAGCTTGGCGGGAGGGAACGAGCAGTACTTC.

This chain links TRBV20-1 with TRBJ1-2, with 10 bases lining up with TRBD1. Germline trimming cut 6 bases from V and 2 bases from J; bases unmatched to any gene: 6. The CDR3 contains 14 residues. Germline loops: CDR1 DFQATT, CDR2 SNEGSKA (reference sequence). CDR3 nucleotides: TGCAGTGCCCAACCGGGACAGGGGAACTATGGCTACACCTTC. It translates to CSAQPGQGNYGYTF.

In this sample, this clonotype turned up a few times. The chain couples TRBV15 to TRBJ1-4; the D is unclear. The germline CDR1 and CDR2 sequences are LNHNV and YYDKDF (reference sequence). The CDR3 covers 13 residues. V was shortened by 6 bases and J by 5 bases, with 10 bases between the two germline ends. Here the CDR3 reads CATSSRKNEKLFF. The CDR3 DNA reads TGTGCCACCAGTTCCAGGAAAAATGAAAAACTGTTTTTT. Full variable domain (remainder filled in from reference TRBV15 and TRBJ1-4): DAMVIQNPRYQVTQFGKPVTLSCSQTLNHNVMYWYQQKSSQAPKLLFHYYDKDFNNEADTPDNFQSRRPNTSFCFLDIRSPGLGDTAMYLCATSSRKNEKLFFGSGTQLSVL.

The chain combines TRBV11-2 with TRBJ2-3; D unresolved. Trimming removed 3 bases at V and 3 bases at J, with 13 bases between. Germline V gives CDR1 SGHAT, CDR2 FQNNGV. The CDR3 is made up of 15 amino acids. The CDR3 loop is CASSFGFKRTDTQYF. The CDR3 DNA is TGTGCCAGCAGCTTCGGGTTTAAAAGAACAGATACGCAGTATTTT.

The gene calls are TRBV29-1 and TRBJ2-7; 7 bases agree with TRBD1. With 2 bases clipped from V and 6 bases from J, the junction kept 10 bases outside the gene matches. The CDR3 covers 14 residues. The germline V gene encodes CDR1 SQVTM and CDR2 ANQGSEA. CDR3 sequence: CSVEKTGIKGEQYF. CDR3 in DNA: TGCAGCGTTGAAAAGACAGGGATAAAGGGCGAGCAGTACTTC.

This clonotype was counted only a few times. The chain carries TRBV6-1 and TRBJ2-2; D is ambiguous. CDR3 size: 15 residues. V lost 3 bases to trimming and J lost 3 bases, with 11 bases between them. The germline CDR1 and CDR2 sequences are MNHNS and SASEGT. The DNA of the CDR3 is TGTGCCAGCAGTGACCGCCCCTGGGACACCGGGGAGCTGTTTTTT. Translation: CASSDRPWDTGELFF.